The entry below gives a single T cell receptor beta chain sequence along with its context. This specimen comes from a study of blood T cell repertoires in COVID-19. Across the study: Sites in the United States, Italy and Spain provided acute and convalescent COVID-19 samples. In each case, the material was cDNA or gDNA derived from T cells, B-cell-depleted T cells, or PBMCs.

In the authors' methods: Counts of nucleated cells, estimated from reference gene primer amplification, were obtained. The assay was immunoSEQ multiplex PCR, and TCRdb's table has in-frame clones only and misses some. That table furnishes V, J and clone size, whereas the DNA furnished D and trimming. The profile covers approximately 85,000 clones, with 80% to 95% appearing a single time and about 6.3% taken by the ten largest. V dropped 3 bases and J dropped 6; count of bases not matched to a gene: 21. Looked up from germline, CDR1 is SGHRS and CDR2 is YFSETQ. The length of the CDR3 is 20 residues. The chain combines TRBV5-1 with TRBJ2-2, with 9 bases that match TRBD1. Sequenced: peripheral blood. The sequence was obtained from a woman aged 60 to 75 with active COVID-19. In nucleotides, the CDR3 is TGCGCCAGCAGCTATAAGTCCGGGACAGGGTTTTTAGGGGTCGCCGGGGAGCTGTTTTTT. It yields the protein CASSYKSGTGFLGVAGELFF. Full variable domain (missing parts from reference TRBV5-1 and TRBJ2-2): KAGVTQTPRYLIKTRGQQVTLSCSPISGHRSVSWYQQTPGQGLQFLFEYFSETQRNKGNFPGRFSGRQFSNSRSEMNVSTLELGDSALYLCASSYKSGTGFLGVAGELFFGEGSRLTVL.